This record looks at one TCR beta chain sequence and its context. Its antigen is not known. Trimming took off 8 bases at V and 5 bases at J, with 13 bases between the two ends. The germline CDR1 and CDR2 sequences are SNHLY and FYNNEI. CDR3 length: 14 residues. Splitting the CD4+ cells yielded a CD45RA+ naive subset and a CD45RA-negative memory subset. The test was conducted at deep level. Method: immunoSEQ multiplex PCR; TCRdb's copy keeps in-frame clones and lacks some. This sample has about 2.5 million clones, with around 92% found just once. These data are taken from a study of shared clonotypes between healthy human individuals. Regarding the study as a whole: Though the depth was large, rarefaction showed that sorted-subset sequencing was incomplete. Clonotype sharing among the donors was expected to vary with sequencing depth.

This chain joins TRBV2 and TRBJ1-6; the D gene is possibly TRBD1 (6 bases). The specimen sequenced was naive CD4+ T cells from PBMCs. Subset in this sample: CD45RA+ positively selected. The receptor's source is a man younger than 35 in good health. Some clones in this sample may be carry-over from other donors' samples. CDR3 DNA sequence: TGTGCCAGCCGTCGGACAGTTAATAATTCACCCCTCCACTTT. Its protein product is CASRRTVNNSPLHF.